This T cell receptor (beta chain) was documented in a study of T-cell reconstitution after alpha-beta-depleted transplantation in children. Study-wide results and limits: Diversity of TCRbeta at day 60 was high in some patients, arising from surviving recipient T cells and thymic progenitors. By about two months after transplant, alpha-beta T cells reportedly arose from several hundred graft clones that had expanded. Diversity and T-cell counts at one year after transplant derived mostly from new T cells.

The CDR3 is made up of 17 amino acids. This clonotype was observed many times. The antigen is unknown. The authors prepared the TCRbeta library with unique molecular identifiers. One entry per CDR3 protein, called by TCRdb with MiXCR from the PCR reads. The sample holds roughly 200,000 distinct CDR3 sequences; about a tenth are singletons and the top ten take 28%. This chain links TRBV21-1 with TRBJ2-7; TRBD1 is taken as the D call from the table, unchecked against the DNA. TRBV21-1 is a pseudogene. This sample comprised PBMCs, obtained before TCRalphabeta/CD19-depleted stem cell transplant. This clonotype was obtained from a child under two years old with acute myeloid leukemia, due to receive a stem cell transplant. The CDR3 is CASGQGGAEPLSYEQYF. Written as DNA, the CDR3 is TGTGCCAGCGGCCAAGGGGGCGCAGAGCCCCTCAGCTACGAGCAGTACTTC.